This passage covers 3 T cell receptor beta chains from one sample sequenced in a study of circulating CD8 cells and anti-PD-1 response in melanoma (dated by TCRdb to 2018 to 2021). The sequencer was a NextSeq 500. The QIAseq Immune Repertoire RNA Library Kit, Human TCR Panel was used to prepare TCR libraries from around 15 ng of total RNA. TCRdb's own reprocessing of the public reads used fastp at Q25 and MiXCR and kept productive beta chains. Rows are unified per CDR3 protein, each entry keeping the most common DNA and genes. This sample is represented by about 970 distinct CDR3 sequences; around 8.6% of them were singletons. In total, the top ten clones hold approximately 6% of the sample. Four subsets defined by PD-1 and/or TIGIT were sorted from live CD3+CD8+TCRalphabeta+ cells on a BD FACSAria II cell sorter. The sample consisted of CD8+ T cells from PBMCs, taken at baseline or after one month of anti-PD-1 therapy (not recorded which). The receptor set was obtained from a human donor with melanoma.

This clonotype is judged medium-sized. The chain uses TRBV29-1 and TRBJ2-1; unclear D gene. Germline assignment: CDR1 SQVTM and CDR2 ANQGSEA. CDR3 length: 12 amino acids. V was shortened by 3 bases and J by 4 bases, with 7 bases between the two germline ends. The CDR3 DNA sequence: TGCAGCGTTGATTTAAGATACAATGAGCAGTTCTTC. This codes for CSVDLRYNEQFF.

This clonotype is classed as large. The rearrangement links TRBV19 to TRBJ1-1, with unresolved D. Germline lookup yields CDR1 LNHDA and CDR2 SQIVND (reference sequence). The germline V and J ends were trimmed by 3 bases and 2 bases, with 19 bases remaining between them. CDR3 size: 17 residues. CDR3 DNA sequence: TGTGCCAGTAGTATCGGCCAGGCGTTTATCGAAAACACTGAAGCTTTCTTT. It is translated as CASSIGQAFIENTEAFF.

Judged by abundance, this clonotype is medium-sized. The chain carries TRBV12-3 or TRBV12-4 and TRBJ2-5, with 10 bases identical to TRBD1. Trimming at V came to 2 bases and at J to 2 bases, leaving 2 bases not matched to a gene. The CDR3 is made up of 15 amino acids. The CDR3 DNA follows: TGTGCCAGCAGTTTACGGGACAGGGGTCAAGAGACCCAGTACTTC. It is translated as CASSLRDRGQETQYF.